This TCR beta chain originates from a study of human T cells and chemical hapten exposure. TCRdb reprocessed the RACE reads with MiXCR, giving one entry per CDR3 protein. In the table there are around 250,000 distinct CDR3 sequences, around 9.3% of which are singletons. This clonotype was seen more than once but under ten times. Time point denoted: pre-sensitization, week 0. Treatment in this sample: therapeutic diphenylcyclopropenone sensitization with weekly scalp DPC. V shed 6 bases and J shed 3 bases, with 14 bases lying between them. CDR3 length equals 15 residues. The sample consisted of whole blood, taken in connection with sensitization to the hapten diphenylcyclopropenone (DPC). The sequence came from a woman between 35 and 50 years old with alopecia areata. Some clones in this sample may be carry-over from other donors' samples. The chain joins TRBV12-3 or TRBV12-4 to TRBJ1-4; D may be TRBD1 (6 bases). The CDR3 here is CASSPQGSANEKLFF. The CDR3 bases are TGTGCCAGCAGCCCACAGGGATCAGCTAATGAAAAACTGTTTTTT.